The text below deals with one T cell receptor (beta chain). Antigen unknown. This record comes from a study of cytomegalovirus exposure and HLA in healthy donors. Germline CDR1 and CDR2: SQVTM and ANQGSEA. The trim removed 0 bases at V and 7 bases at J, leaving 6 bases unmatched. There are 13 residues in the CDR3. The PCR was carried out with 60 Vbeta primers and 13 Jbeta primers. Clones were sequenced by immunoSEQ multiplex PCR, and TCRdb holds only the in-frame ones, with some missing. The sample lists about 140,000 clones; over 70% were seen once. General study results and limits: The authors enumerated some 160 TCR beta chains as linked to cytomegalovirus. Later analysis associated a missense DCLRE1C variant with TCR beta V- and J-gene trimming.

The specimen sequenced was PBMCs. The source of this sequence is a man aged 25 to 40 in good health and CMV-seronegative. The V call is TRBV29-1, the J call TRBJ2-7; 7 nucleotides align to TRBD1. DNA for the CDR3: TGCAGCGTTGAAGATTGGACAGGAGGTGAGCAGTACTTC. This gives the protein CSVEDWTGGEQYF.